This T cell receptor beta chain was sequenced during a study of blood T cell repertoires in COVID-19. About the research overall: T cells, B-cell-depleted T cells, or PBMCs supplied cDNA or gDNA.

As handled by the study authors: Amplification from reference gene primers served as the basis for estimated nucleated cell counts. Clones were read by immunoSEQ multiplex PCR, and TCRdb kept only the in-frame ones, dropping some. V and J calls and clone size follow that table, whereas D and trimming were derived from the DNA. This sample has about 200,000 clones; roughly 84% occur once, and the top ten carry under 4%. Trimming cost V 1 base and J 8 bases, with 12 bases left between them. Per germline, CDR1 SGDLS and CDR2 YYNGEE. This CDR3 is built from 13 residues. The study assigned cohorts using participant-reported clinical history. People in the exposed group encountered a COVID-19 case within 2 weeks before entering the study.

The clonotype comes from a woman aged 25 to 39 who had been exposed to COVID-19. The V and J genes are TRBV9 and TRBJ1-2; weak D call: TRBD1 (5 bases). Sequencing used PBMCs or T cells enriched from blood (not recorded which). The CDR3: CASSVSAEGGYTF. The CDR3 bases are TGTGCCAGCAGCGTATCCGCGGAGGGGGGCTACACCTTC.